The 10 T cell receptor beta chains below come from one sample, sequenced in a study of blood T cell repertoires in COVID-19. Assay: immunoSEQ multiplex PCR; the TCRdb copy retains only in-frame clones and omits some. The repertoire has about 360,000 clones, around 83% of them found once; the top ten carry almost 3%. The sample was peripheral blood. The receptors here all came from a man aged 25 to 45 with active or convalescent COVID-19.

The chain has TRBV11-2 and TRBJ1-4; 12 bases agree with TRBD1. Germline V gene lookup returns CDR1 SGHAT and CDR2 FQNNGV. This CDR3 has 15 residues. The V and J ends lost 0 bases and 15 bases, in that order; junction bases with no gene match: 8. The DNA of the CDR3 is TGTGCCAGCAGCTTAGAGTCCGGGACAGGGGGCCGGGTGTTTTTT. It encodes CASSLESGTGGRVFF.

The rearrangement joins TRBV5-1 to TRBJ1-1; 8 bases are a match to TRBD1. This CDR3 is 14 amino acids long. Germline CDR1 SGHRS, CDR2 YFSETQ. V dropped 9 bases and J dropped 2; count of bases not matched to a gene: 9. CDR3 bases: TGCGCCACAACAAGGGCAGGGGGCAACACTGAAGCTTTCTTT. It codes for CATTRAGGNTEAFF.

J is TRBJ2-4 and V is TRBV15; 7 bases are shared with TRBD2. The junction had 11 bases not matched to a gene; V was cut back by 2 bases and J by 4 bases. Germline CDR1 and CDR2: LNHNV and YYDKDF (reference sequence). The length of the CDR3 is 17 residues. The CDR3 loop reads CATSRSRGGRAKNIQYF. The CDR3 DNA follows: TGTGCCACCAGCAGATCCCGGGGCGGGAGAGCTAAAAACATTCAGTACTTC.

This clone was seen only once. The genes are TRBV4-1 and TRBJ2-7; D is perhaps TRBD2 (6 bases). CDR1 and CDR2 from the germline V gene are MGHRA and YSYEKL. With 4 bases removed from V and 6 bases from J, the gap between germline ends came to 22 bases. The CDR3 has 16 amino acids. DNA for the CDR3: TGCGCCAGCAGCCCCGCCGGGTCGGGGGAGCTTGTCGAGCAGTACTTC. Translation: CASSPAGSGELVEQYF.

V is TRBV2 and J is TRBJ1-2; a weak D match, TRBD1 (5 bases). Germline V gene data show CDR1 as SNHLY and CDR2 as FYNNEI. Between the trimmed V and J ends, which lost 5 bases and 4 bases, there was a span of 20 bases. This CDR3 comprises 16 residues. CDR3 bases: TGTGCCAGCAGTCTCTGGTTGGGGGGATTCGGCTATGGCTACACCTTC. This encodes CASSLWLGGFGYGYTF.

V gene TRBV6-2 or TRBV6-3 combines with J gene TRBJ2-7, with 8 bases matching TRBD2. The CDR3 extends over 14 amino acids. From germline, CDR1 is MNHEY and CDR2 SVGEGT. The V and J ends lost 6 bases and 5 bases, in that order; junction bases with no gene match: 9. CDR3 sequence: CASSPGGGRDEQYF. The DNA of the CDR3 is TGTGCCAGCAGCCCCGGGGGGGGAAGGGACGAGCAGTACTTC.

The CDR3 here is CASSPTVRQDDGYTF. The CDR3, as DNA: TGTGCCAGCAGCCCGACCGTACGACAGGACGATGGCTACACCTTC. This chain joins TRBV7-2 and TRBJ1-2, with D possibly matching TRBD1 (6 bases). The CDR3 has 15 residues. V dropped 5 bases and J dropped 6 bases, with 19 bases sitting between them. In germline, CDR1 is SGHTA, CDR2 FQGNSA.

V is TRBV11-3 and J is TRBJ2-1, with 7 bases aligning to TRBD1. CDR1 and CDR2 (germline): SGHNT, YENEEA. The trim removed 5 bases at V and 9 bases at J, leaving 10 bases unmatched. CDR3 size: 14 residues. CDR3 loop: CASSPRDSSGEQFF. The DNA for the CDR3 is TGTGCCAGCAGCCCCCGGGACAGTTCGGGTGAGCAGTTCTTC.

This chain uses TRBV7-2 with TRBJ2-5, with D possibly matching TRBD1 (5 bases). Germline V gene lookup returns CDR1 SGHTA and CDR2 FQGNSA. V was trimmed by 4 bases and J by 3 bases, leaving 21 bases between them. This CDR3 comprises 17 residues. CDR3 coding DNA: TGTGCCAGCAGCTCACCCATGGGCAGGGAATGGGAAGAGACCCAGTACTTC. Its protein is CASSSPMGREWEETQYF.

This clone was seen a handful of times. A junction boundary mismatches the germline segment, possibly from a read error. The chain couples TRBV12-3 or TRBV12-4 to TRBJ1-2; 7 bases line up with TRBD1. The CDR3 extends over 13 amino acids. This CDR3 reads CASSLLGVGDSVF. CDR3 sequence (DNA): TGTGCCAGCAGTTTATTGGGGGTTGGGGACAGCGTCTTC.